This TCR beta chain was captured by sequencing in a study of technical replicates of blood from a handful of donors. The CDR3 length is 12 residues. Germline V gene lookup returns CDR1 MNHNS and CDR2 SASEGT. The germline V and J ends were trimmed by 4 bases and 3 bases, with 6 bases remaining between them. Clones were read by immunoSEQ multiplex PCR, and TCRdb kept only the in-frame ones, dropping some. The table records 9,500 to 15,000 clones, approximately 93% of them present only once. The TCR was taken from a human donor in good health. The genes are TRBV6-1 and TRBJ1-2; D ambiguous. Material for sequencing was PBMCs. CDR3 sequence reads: CASSGGHYGYTF. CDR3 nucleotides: TGTGCCAGCAGTGGAGGGCACTATGGCTACACCTTC.